Here is one TCR beta chain with its context. The germline CDR1 and CDR2 sequences are MNHNS and SASEGT. The CDR3 runs 15 residues. J gave up 5 bases and V 4 bases, and 4 bases lay outside the gene matches. Libraries were prepared by immunoSEQ multiplex PCR; TCRdb keeps only in-frame clonotypes and omits some of them. The top ten hold approximately 0.41% of the sample, which has around 72,000 clones, around nine tenths seen once. This specimen comes from a study of T cell changes during pregnancy in multiple sclerosis. This sequence joins TRBV6-1 and TRBJ2-1; 11 nucleotides match TRBD2. This sample comprised CD4+ T cells from peripheral blood mononuclear cells, obtained before pregnancy. The source of this sequence is a female donor with multiple sclerosis, enrolled in a pregnancy study. CDR3 DNA: TGTGCCAGCAGTGCAGGGACTAGCGGCCACAATGAGCAGTTCTTC. Its translation: CASSAGTSGHNEQFF.